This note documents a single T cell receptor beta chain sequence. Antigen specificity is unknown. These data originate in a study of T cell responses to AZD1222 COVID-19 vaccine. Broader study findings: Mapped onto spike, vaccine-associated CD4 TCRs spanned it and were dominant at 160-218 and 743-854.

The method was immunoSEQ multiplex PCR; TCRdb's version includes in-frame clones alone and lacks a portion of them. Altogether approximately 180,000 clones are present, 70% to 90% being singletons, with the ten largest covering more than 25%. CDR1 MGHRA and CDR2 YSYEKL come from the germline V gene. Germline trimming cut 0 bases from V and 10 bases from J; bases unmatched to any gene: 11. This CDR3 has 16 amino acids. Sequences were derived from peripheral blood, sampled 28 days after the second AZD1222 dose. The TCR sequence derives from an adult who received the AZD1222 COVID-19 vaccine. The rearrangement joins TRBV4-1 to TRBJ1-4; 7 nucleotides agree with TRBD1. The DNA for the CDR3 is TGCGCCAGCAGCCAAGAGAGGGGAGACAGGGACCCAAAACTGTTTTTT. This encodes CASSQERGDRDPKLFF.